One sample yielded the 29 T cell receptor beta chains listed below, sequenced in a study of blood T cell repertoires in COVID-19. Profiled with immunoSEQ multiplex PCR; TCRdb holds only in-frame clones, not every one. The table lists 270,000 or so clones, more than 80% of them singletons. Source material: peripheral blood. These TCRs come from a woman aged 25 to 45 with active or convalescent COVID-19.

The V gene is TRBV19, the J gene TRBJ2-2, with D hard to call. The germline V gene encodes CDR1 LNHDA and CDR2 SQIVND (reference sequence). V gave up 6 bases and J gave up 2 bases, with 7 bases separating them. The CDR3 sequence is 13 residues long. CDR3 bases: TGTGCCAGTAGGCAGATAAACACCGGGGAGCTGTTTTTT. Translating it yields CASRQINTGELFF.

About this clone: Other DNA sequences in this specimen translate into the identical CDR3. CDR3 DNA: TGTGCCAGCAGCGCGTCGAACACTGAAGCTTTCTTT. It specifies CASSASNTEAFF. The genes are TRBV9 and TRBJ1-1; D unclear. V lost 3 bases, J lost 1 base, and 4 bases lay in between. Germline CDR1 is SGDLS and CDR2 is YYNGEE. The CDR3 consists of 12 residues.

This chain joins TRBV7-2 and TRBJ1-1; D not certain. V lost 2 bases and J lost 8, with 12 bases in between. In germline, CDR1 is SGHTA, CDR2 FQGNSA. This CDR3 spans 13 amino acids. CDR3 sequence: CASSLFLAVEAFF. The CDR3 DNA sequence: TGTGCCAGCAGCTTATTTTTGGCAGTCGAAGCTTTCTTT.

This chain links TRBV7-2 with TRBJ2-7, with D perhaps TRBD2 (5 bases). V lost 0 bases and J 0 bases, leaving 9 bases between the germline ends. The CDR3 spans 15 residues. The germline V gene encodes CDR1 SGHTA and CDR2 FQGNSA. In DNA form, the CDR3 reads TGTGCCAGCAGCTTAGCATTCAGCGGCTCCTACGAGCAGTACTTC. Amino acids: CASSLAFSGSYEQYF.

The chain links TRBV7-2 to TRBJ2-3; D is unresolved. Per germline, CDR1 SGHTA and CDR2 FQGNSA. This CDR3 has 14 amino acids. Trimming left V 5 bases short and J 4 bases short, with 13 bases between. Written as DNA, the CDR3 is TGTGCCAGCAGCGCTGGTGGGCTATCAGATACGCAGTATTTT. Amino acid sequence: CASSAGGLSDTQYF.

The sample holds a few counts of this clone. V gene TRBV27 combines with J gene TRBJ2-5; TRBD1 aligns across 7 bases. The CDR3 runs 13 residues. The germline V gene has CDR1 MNHEY and CDR2 SMNVEV (reference sequence). The J segment lost 5 bases and the V segment lost 5 bases, leaving 5 bases of the junction unmatched. In DNA form, the CDR3 reads TGTGCCAGCAGTCTACAGGGGCGGGAGACCCAGTACTTC. Protein product: CASSLQGRETQYF.

DNA of the CDR3: TGTGCCAGCTCACCAGGACAGGACAATGAGCAGTTCTTC. Its translation is CASSPGQDNEQFF. The chain uses TRBV18 and TRBJ2-1; 7 positions match TRBD1. Germline V lookup: CDR1 KGHSH, CDR2 LQKENI. The CDR3 is 13 residues long. V dropped 2 bases and J dropped 5; count of bases not matched to a gene: 0.

The chain recombines TRBV9 with TRBJ1-2; D might be TRBD1 (5 bases). The CDR3 covers 15 residues. Trimming took off 3 bases at V and 2 bases at J, with 14 bases between the two ends. The germline CDR1 and CDR2 sequences are SGDLS and YYNGEE. The CDR3 sequence is CASSGLGGYNYGYTF. CDR3 in DNA: TGTGCCAGCAGCGGGCTGGGGGGGTACAACTATGGCTACACCTTC.

The DNA of the CDR3 is TGTGCCAGCAGGCAGGGTAATTCACCCCTCCACTTT. It encodes CASRQGNSPLHF. This sequence joins TRBV27 and TRBJ1-6; D is perhaps TRBD1 (5 bases). Trimming removed 6 bases at V and 6 bases at J, with 6 bases between. The CDR3 loop spans 12 amino acids. Germline values: CDR1 MNHEY, CDR2 SMNVEV (reference sequence).

V and J are TRBV7-3 and TRBJ2-1, with D possibly TRBD2 on 5 matching bases. The CDR3 runs to 14 residues. Germline CDR1 reads SGHTA; CDR2 reads FQGTGA. V lost 3 bases to trimming and J lost 8 bases, with 14 bases between them. As DNA, the CDR3 is TGTGCCAGCAGCTTCCTCGGGTACGGGGATGAGCAGTTCTTC. Protein sequence: CASSFLGYGDEQFF.

In this sample, this clone turned up a few times. V is TRBV10-3 and J is TRBJ2-1; a weak D match, TRBD2 (5 bases). V was clipped by 2 bases and J by 0 bases, with 8 bases between them. This CDR3 comprises 15 residues. Germline V gives CDR1 ENHRY, CDR2 SYGVKD. The CDR3 nucleotides are TGTGCCATCAGTGAGGAGGGTATCTCCTACAATGAGCAGTTCTTC. Its protein is CAISEEGISYNEQFF.

A few counts support this clone. V gene TRBV27 combines with J gene TRBJ2-7; TRBD1 matches 9 bases. The junction had 7 bases not matched to a gene; V was cut back by 6 bases and J by 4 bases. This CDR3 region has 14 residues. Germline V CDR1 and CDR2: MNHEY, SMNVEV (reference sequence). CDR3 nucleotides: TGTGCCAGCAGCACCGGGGACAGGGCTTACGAGCAGTACTTC. It codes for CASSTGDRAYEQYF.

J is TRBJ1-1 and V is TRBV13; D unresolved. This CDR3 region has 15 residues. Germline CDR1 reads PRHDT; CDR2 reads FYEKMQ (reference sequence). The germline V and J ends were trimmed by 2 bases and 0 bases, with 10 bases remaining between them. The CDR3 coding sequence is TGTGCCAGCAGCTTACGGAAGGAGGTGAACACTGAAGCTTTCTTT. Translation gives CASSLRKEVNTEAFF.

The V and J genes are TRBV12-3 or TRBV12-4 and TRBJ2-7; D not certain. The V and J ends lost 7 bases and 3 bases respectively, with 13 bases between them. The CDR3 consists of 13 residues. The CDR3 DNA follows: TGTGCCAGCACGCTACCCGATAACTACGAGCAGTACTTC. It encodes CASTLPDNYEQYF.

The gene calls are TRBV4-2 and TRBJ2-3; D is perhaps TRBD2 (6 bases). The CDR3 has 17 residues. Germline CDR1 is LGHNA and CDR2 is YNFKEQ. Deletions cut 5 bases from V and 2 bases from J, with 20 bases between. CDR3 in amino acids: CASSGLRGSLNTDTQYF. The CDR3 DNA follows: TGTGCCAGCAGCGGCCTCCGGGGGTCGTTAAACACAGATACGCAGTATTTT.

The chain couples TRBV5-5 to TRBJ2-7; 13 positions match TRBD2. Per germline, CDR1 SGHKS and CDR2 YYEKEE (reference sequence). J was trimmed by 3 bases and V by 4 bases; bases with no gene match: 4. The CDR3 covers 15 residues. The DNA for the CDR3 is TGTGCCAGCAGCCCGGGACTAGCGGGGAACTACGAGCAGTACTTC. Translating it yields CASSPGLAGNYEQYF.

This chain joins TRBV11-3 and TRBJ2-1; possibly TRBD2 for D (5 bases). CDR1 and CDR2 (germline): SGHNT, YENEEA. Trimming removed 1 base at V and 6 bases at J, with 13 bases between. The CDR3 is 15 amino acids. The CDR3 reads CASSLAGRGGNEQFF. As DNA, the CDR3 is TGTGCCAGCAGCTTAGCCGGACGGGGTGGCAATGAGCAGTTCTTC.

This chain connects TRBV25-1 to TRBJ2-7, with 8 bases fitting TRBD2. Germline CDR1 and CDR2: MGHDK and SYGVNS. The ends lost 8 bases at V and 1 base at J; junction bases unmatched: 4. This CDR3 is built from 13 residues. CDR3 sequence reads: CASSGTRSYEQYF. DNA of the CDR3: TGTGCCAGCTCCGGGACTAGATCCTACGAGCAGTACTTC.

The chain recombines TRBV30 with TRBJ1-2; D is uncertain. The CDR3 contains 16 residues. Trimming shortened V by 0 bases and J by 5 bases, and 19 bases separated the two germline ends. In germline, CDR1 is GTSNPN, CDR2 SVGIG (reference sequence). The CDR3 nucleotides are TGTGCCTGGAGTGTATGGTCCCAATTACCTCAGTATGGCTACACCTTC. Translating gives CAWSVWSQLPQYGYTF.

V gene TRBV30 combines with J gene TRBJ2-1; 7 positions agree with TRBD1. The J segment lost 6 bases and the V segment lost 2 bases, leaving 7 bases of the junction unmatched. CDR3 length equals 14 residues. Germline CDR1 is GTSNPN and CDR2 is SVGIG (reference sequence). As DNA, the CDR3 is TGTGCCTGGAGTTGGTCACAGGGGCCCAATGAGCAGTTCTTC. Translation gives CAWSWSQGPNEQFF.

This clone was observed a single time. The genes are TRBV5-4 and TRBJ2-5; TRBD1 agrees at 10 bases. CDR1 and CDR2 from the germline V gene are SGHNT and YYREEE (reference sequence). The CDR3 sequence is 18 residues long. After removal of 3 bases from V and 2 bases from J, the junction contained 13 bases not matched to a gene. The CDR3 coding sequence is TGTGCCAGCAGCTCTAACCGGGACAGGGGACCATCTCAAGAGACCCAGTACTTC. Translation: CASSSNRDRGPSQETQYF.

This sequence joins TRBV27 and TRBJ1-2; D may be TRBD1 (5 bases). V lost 5 bases to trimming and J lost 4 bases, with 11 bases between them. From germline, CDR1 is MNHEY and CDR2 SMNVEV (reference sequence). This CDR3 has 13 residues. In nucleotides, the CDR3 is TGTGCCAGCAGTCGCGGGGGAGGCTATGGCTACACCTTC. It yields the protein CASSRGGGYGYTF.

This clone appeared once. The rearrangement uses TRBV28 and TRBJ1-2, with 8 nucleotides matching TRBD1. Germline V gene lookup returns CDR1 MDHEN and CDR2 SYDVKM. The CDR3 contains 14 residues. The V segment lost 5 bases and the J segment 2 bases; nucleotides outside the gene matches: 4. The CDR3 region has the DNA TGTGCCAGCAGTCCGCCAGGGGGCAACTATGGCTACACCTTC. Residues: CASSPPGGNYGYTF.

V gene TRBV30 combines with J gene TRBJ1-5, with D unclear. The CDR3 consists of 14 residues. The V end lost 1 base, the J end lost 3 bases, and 10 bases lay between the germline ends. Germline CDR1 reads GTSNPN; CDR2 reads SVGIG (reference sequence). CDR3 sequence reads: CAWSEGLTNQPQHF. The CDR3 nucleotides are TGTGCCTGGAGTGAAGGACTGACCAATCAGCCCCAGCATTTT.

V gene TRBV29-1 combines with J gene TRBJ1-2; 7 positions match TRBD1. The CDR3 covers 13 residues. Germline-derived CDR1 and CDR2 are SQVTM and ANQGSEA. V shed 1 base and J 2 bases; nucleotides not matched to a gene: 1. In nucleotides, the CDR3 is TGCAGCGTTGAAGGAGGGGGCAACTATGGCTACACCTTC. This encodes CSVEGGGNYGYTF.

The chain recombines TRBV6-4 with TRBJ2-1, with 8 bases fitting TRBD2. V lost 3 bases and J lost 10; bases outside the gene matches: 11. CDR3 length equals 15 residues. Germline V gene lookup returns CDR1 MRHNA and CDR2 SNTAGT. CDR3 in DNA: TGTGCCAGCAGTGAATCGATCGGGGGGGTTGGCGAGCAGTTCTTC. This encodes CASSESIGGVGEQFF.

The V gene is TRBV6-2 or TRBV6-3, the J gene TRBJ2-7; 12 bases line up with TRBD1. There are 15 residues in the CDR3. V was clipped by 5 bases and J by 4 bases; unmatched bases: 6. CDR1 is MNHEY, CDR2 SVGEGT, per germline. The CDR3 spells CASSRMGQGAYEQYF. CDR3 bases: TGTGCCAGCAGTAGAATGGGACAGGGGGCTTACGAGCAGTACTTC.

The V and J genes are TRBV14 and TRBJ2-5; 9 positions match TRBD1. V was pared by 4 bases and J by 4 bases, with 13 bases of the junction left unmatched. This CDR3 is 17 amino acids long. Germline V lookup: CDR1 SGHDN, CDR2 FVKESK. CDR3 protein: CASSRHRGRGERETQYF. CDR3 bases: TGTGCCAGCAGCCGCCACAGGGGGCGCGGAGAAAGAGAGACCCAGTACTTC.

V gene TRBV12-3 or TRBV12-4 combines with J gene TRBJ1-2; D call uncertain. Trimming removed 5 bases at V and 4 bases at J, with 11 bases between. There are 13 residues in the CDR3. CDR3 in DNA: TGTGCCAGCAGTCCCCGGGAAGGCTATGGCTACACCTTC. Translating gives CASSPREGYGYTF.